These 29 T cell receptor beta chains were sequenced from one sample in a study of T cell changes during pregnancy in multiple sclerosis (dated 2019 in TCRdb). Library preparation used the immunoSEQ multiplex PCR assay. Held by TCRdb, this immuneACCESS table contains in-frame sequences only and omits some clones. Under half of the omission traces to an unresolved V gene where checked; the cause of the rest is unknown. The sample table contains 65,000 to 85,000 clones; only one count was recorded for 94% of them. The biggest ten clones account for about 1% of the sample. The sequences come from peripheral blood, collected in the second trimester of pregnancy. All receptors derive from a female donor in good health, enrolled as a control in a pregnancy study.

The rearrangement links TRBV29-1 to TRBJ1-2; D is possibly TRBD1 (5 bases). The CDR3 sequence is 12 residues long. The V end was cut by 0 bases, the J end by 8 bases, with 10 bases between. Germline V lookup: CDR1 SQVTM, CDR2 ANQGSEA. The CDR3 loop is CSVEEQGYGYTF. CDR3 DNA: TGCAGCGTTGAAGAGCAGGGCTACGGCTACACCTTC.

The chain recombines TRBV6-6 with TRBJ2-7; 7 bases are shared with TRBD2. Germline CDR1 is MNHNY and CDR2 is SVGAGI (reference sequence). The V and J ends lost 4 bases and 1 base, in that order; junction bases with no gene match: 4. This CDR3 comprises 14 residues. Here the CDR3 reads CASSSSGLSYEQYF. The CDR3 nucleotides read TGTGCCAGCAGTTCTAGCGGCCTTTCCTACGAGCAGTACTTC.

The chain employs TRBV6-1 and TRBJ1-1; 12 nucleotides match TRBD1. The CDR3 contains 19 residues. Germline V gene data show CDR1 as MNHNS and CDR2 as SASEGT. Trimming cost V 3 bases and J 2 bases; bases outside gene matches: 13. The CDR3, as DNA: TGTGCCAGCAGTGACCCGAGGGGGGACAGGGGGCGAAGAAACACTGAAGCTTTCTTT. Translating it yields CASSDPRGDRGRRNTEAFF.

As for this clone: Sequence at one end of the junction differs from germline and may be a read error. The chain is built from TRBV7-7 and TRBJ2-5, with TRBD2 as a possible D gene (5 bases). CDR3 size: 14 residues. CDR1 is SSHAT, CDR2 FNYEAQ, per germline (reference sequence). DNA for the CDR3: TGTGCTAGCAGCCCGGCGGGTTCCCAAGAGACCCAGTACTTC. It codes for CASSPAGSQETQYF.

The rearrangement uses TRBV5-1 and TRBJ2-7, with 9 positions matching TRBD1. This CDR3 is 15 amino acids long. The V and J ends lost 4 bases and 2 bases, in that order; junction bases with no gene match: 7. Germline loops: CDR1 SGHRS, CDR2 YFSETQ. The CDR3 nucleotides read TGCGCCAGCAGCGCAGGACAGGGGTCTACCTACGAGCAGTACTTC. This sequence encodes CASSAGQGSTYEQYF.

This chain links TRBV2 with TRBJ2-7; 7 bases match TRBD2. V was pared by 0 bases and J by 2 bases, with 4 bases of the junction left unmatched. CDR1 and CDR2 (germline): SNHLY, FYNNEI. The CDR3 extends over 15 amino acids. In DNA form, the CDR3 reads TGTGCCAGCAGTGAAGCCGTGGCGGGAGCCTACGAGCAGTACTTC. Protein: CASSEAVAGAYEQYF.

The gene calls are TRBV10-3 and TRBJ1-1; D remains unclear. The germline gives CDR1 ENHRY, CDR2 SYGVKD. The CDR3 is 16 amino acids. The V end lost 0 bases, the J end lost 4 bases, and 15 bases lay between the germline ends. CDR3 nucleotides: TGTGCCATCAGTGAGTCGATAAGCGGGGTCCGCACTGAAGCTTTCTTT. Amino acids: CAISESISGVRTEAFF.

The V gene is TRBV4-2, the J gene TRBJ2-7, with D perhaps matching TRBD1 (5 bases). V lost 1 base and J 1 base, leaving 8 bases between the germline ends. Looked up from germline, CDR1 is LGHNA and CDR2 is YNFKEQ. The CDR3 runs to 14 residues. The CDR3 here is CASSQGQGSYEQYF. Written as DNA, the CDR3 is TGTGCCAGCAGCCAAGGGCAGGGATCCTACGAGCAGTACTTC.

The rearrangement joins TRBV5-1 to TRBJ2-3; TRBD2 matches 10 bases. Germline CDR1 reads SGHRS; CDR2 reads YFSETQ. The V gene end was trimmed by 4 bases and the J gene end by 4 bases; junction bases not matched to a gene: 9. The CDR3 spans 16 residues. The CDR3 nucleotides are TGCGCCAGCAGCGTGGGGGGGACTAGCGTAGCAGATACGCAGTATTTT. Protein: CASSVGGTSVADTQYF.

CDR3 region: CASSMGTGDYEQYF. The CDR3 coding sequence is TGTGCCAGTAGTATGGGGACAGGGGACTACGAGCAGTACTTC. The chain employs TRBV19 and TRBJ2-7, with 10 nucleotides matching TRBD1. CDR3 length: 14 residues. Germline V gene lookup returns CDR1 LNHDA and CDR2 SQIVND (reference sequence). Losses at the gene ends were 3 bases for V and 3 bases for J; bases not matched to a gene: 2.

In its sample, this clone was seen once. This chain connects TRBV6-1 to TRBJ2-7, with 7 nucleotides matching TRBD2. The V segment lost 1 base and the J segment 3 bases; nucleotides outside the gene matches: 9. The germline V gene has CDR1 MNHNS and CDR2 SASEGT. The CDR3 has 16 residues. The CDR3 nucleotides are TGTGCCAGCAGTGAAGTCCGGGGGACTATCTTCTACGAGCAGTACTTC. This encodes CASSEVRGTIFYEQYF.

The rearrangement joins TRBV11-1 to TRBJ2-1, with D maybe TRBD2 (6 bases). This CDR3 region has 15 residues. V lost 7 bases and J lost 2, with 15 bases in between. Germline V CDR1 and CDR2: SGHAT, FQDESV (reference sequence). CDR3 DNA sequence: TGTGCCAGCAACTCTTTCCGGGAGCCCTACAATGAGCAGTTCTTC. This sequence encodes CASNSFREPYNEQFF.

The sample holds one count of this clone. V usage is TRBV13 and J usage is TRBJ1-1, with D possibly TRBD1 on 6 matching bases. This CDR3 comprises 17 residues. Germline V gene lookup returns CDR1 PRHDT and CDR2 FYEKMQ (reference sequence). Trimming removed 5 bases at V and 0 bases at J, with 19 bases between. This chain's CDR3 is CASSPQGTTDMNTEAFF. The CDR3 DNA reads TGTGCCAGCAGCCCCCAAGGGACAACGGATATGAACACTGAAGCTTTCTTT. Together with reference TRBV13 and TRBJ1-1, the CDR3 gives the full variable domain: AAGVIQSPRHLIKEKRETATLKCYPIPRHDTVYWYQQGPGQDPQFLISFYEKMQSDKGSIPDRFSAQQFSDYHSELNMSSLELGDSALYFCASSPQGTTDMNTEAFFGQGTRLTVV.

Here the CDR3 DNA reads TGTGCCAGCTCACCCGGGAGCGGGAGGGCCCACAATGAGCAGTTCTTC. Its protein is CASSPGSGRAHNEQFF. This chain links TRBV18 with TRBJ2-1; 10 bases line up with TRBD2. Germline values: CDR1 KGHSH, CDR2 LQKENI. The V gene end was trimmed by 3 bases and the J gene end by 5 bases; junction bases not matched to a gene: 7. The CDR3 is 16 residues long.

The count of this clone is one. The chain employs TRBV10-3 and TRBJ1-1, with 7 bases identical to TRBD1. Germline CDR1 is ENHRY and CDR2 is SYGVKD. This CDR3 spans 17 amino acids. With 5 bases clipped from V and 0 bases from J, the junction kept 12 bases outside the gene matches. The CDR3 nucleotides are TGTGCCATCAGTACTCCACCCCCACAGGGGATGAACACTGAAGCTTTCTTT. This sequence encodes CAISTPPPQGMNTEAFF.

The chain carries TRBV7-2 and TRBJ2-7; 10 bases line up with TRBD2. Germline assignment: CDR1 SGHTA and CDR2 FQGNSA. This CDR3 has 15 amino acids. The V segment lost 4 bases and the J segment 3 bases; nucleotides outside the gene matches: 6. The CDR3 DNA reads as TGTGCCAGCAGCTCCCAGACTAGCGGGTACTACGAGCAGTACTTC. Translation gives CASSSQTSGYYEQYF. Full variable domain (remainder filled in from reference TRBV7-2 and TRBJ2-7): GAGVSQSPSNKVTEKGKDVELRCDPISGHTALYWYRQSLGQGLEFLIYFQGNSAPDKSGLPSDRFSAERTGGSVSTLTIQRTQQEDSAVYLCASSSQTSGYYEQYFGPGTRLTVT.

This clone was counted once. This chain links TRBV15 with TRBJ2-7, with TRBD2 matching over 13 bases. Losses at the gene ends were 4 bases for V and 2 bases for J; bases not matched to a gene: 2. The CDR3 length is 15 residues. The V gene's germline CDR1 is LNHNV and CDR2 YYDKDF (reference sequence). CDR3 protein: CATSTGLAGAYEQYF. The CDR3 DNA is TGTGCCACCAGCACCGGACTAGCGGGAGCCTACGAGCAGTACTTC.

The J gene is TRBJ2-3, the V gene TRBV5-4, with 9 bases identical to TRBD2. J gave up 5 bases and V 4 bases, and 8 bases lay outside the gene matches. Germline V gives CDR1 SGHNT, CDR2 YYREEE (reference sequence). CDR3 length: 15 residues. DNA of the CDR3: TGTGCCAGCAGCCCGAAAGCGGGAGGAGGAGATACGCAGTATTTT. It yields the protein CASSPKAGGGDTQYF.

V gene TRBV30 combines with J gene TRBJ1-2; tentatively, D is TRBD1 (5 bases). V lost 0 bases, J lost 1 base, and 9 bases lay in between. The germline CDR1 and CDR2 sequences are GTSNPN and SVGIG (reference sequence). This CDR3 has 14 residues. CDR3 nucleotides: TGTGCCTGGAGTGTACAGACAGTTAACTATGGCTACACCTTC. Translating gives CAWSVQTVNYGYTF.

The table lists this clone with a count of one. The V call is TRBV27, the J call TRBJ2-7; tentatively, D is TRBD1 (6 bases). Trimming took off 5 bases at V and 4 bases at J, with 21 bases between the two ends. CDR1 and CDR2 (germline): MNHEY, SMNVEV (reference sequence). The CDR3 length is 16 residues. The CDR3 DNA reads as TGTGCCAGCAGTCCCGGGCCATGGACAGAACGGTACGAGCAGTACTTC. As protein: CASSPGPWTERYEQYF.

This clone occurred a few times. This chain joins TRBV14 and TRBJ2-3, with 7 bases identical to TRBD2. The CDR3 runs to 16 residues. Germline-derived CDR1 and CDR2 are SGHDN and FVKESK. The ends lost 1 base at V and 0 bases at J; junction bases unmatched: 4. CDR3 sequence: CASSQALAASTDTQYF. The CDR3 DNA reads TGTGCCAGCAGCCAAGCTCTAGCGGCTAGCACAGATACGCAGTATTTT. Full variable domain (remainder filled in from reference TRBV14 and TRBJ2-3): EAGVTQFPSHSVIEKGQTVTLRCDPISGHDNLYWYRRVMGKEIKFLLHFVKESKQDESGMPNNRFLAERTGGTYSTLKVQPAELEDSGVYFCASSQALAASTDTQYFGPGTRLTVL.

The CDR3 DNA is TGTGCCAGCAGCTTAGGGGGCTCAGAGACCCAGTACTTC. Translation gives CASSLGGSETQYF. The chain couples TRBV11-3 to TRBJ2-5, with D perhaps matching TRBD1 (5 bases). The CDR3 extends over 13 amino acids. Germline assignment: CDR1 SGHNT and CDR2 YENEEA. V shed 1 base and J shed 4 bases, with 7 bases lying between them.

V usage is TRBV6-1 and J usage is TRBJ2-7, with D hard to call. V was shortened by 4 bases and J by 3 bases, with 7 bases between the two germline ends. CDR3 size: 12 residues. Germline assignment: CDR1 MNHNS and CDR2 SASEGT. The DNA of the CDR3 is TGTGCCAGCAGTGGGCAGTACTACGAGCAGTACTTC. Its translation is CASSGQYYEQYF.

This clone was seen more than once but under ten times. The chain employs TRBV29-1 and TRBJ1-1; D unresolved. Trimming removed 6 bases from V and 4 bases from J, with 15 bases in between. The CDR3 length is 13 residues. Germline CDR1 reads SQVTM; CDR2 reads ANQGSEA. The CDR3 sequence is CSVSEVRGTEAFF. CDR3 DNA sequence: TGCAGCGTCTCCGAGGTCCGTGGCACTGAAGCTTTCTTT.

The chain couples TRBV27 to TRBJ2-1; TRBD1 matches at 9 bases. The CDR3 consists of 16 residues. The V and J ends lost 2 bases and 2 bases, in that order; junction bases with no gene match: 4. The germline CDR1 and CDR2 sequences are MNHEY and SMNVEV (reference sequence). CDR3 DNA sequence: TGTGCCAGCAGTTTACTGGACAGGGGAACCTACAATGAGCAGTTCTTC. Amino acids: CASSLLDRGTYNEQFF.

J is TRBJ2-5 and V is TRBV5-1; TRBD2 agrees at 7 bases. Germline CDR1 and CDR2: SGHRS and YFSETQ. CDR3 length: 13 residues. The V and J ends lost 6 bases and 7 bases, in that order; junction bases with no gene match: 9. The CDR3 region is CASKSGASGTQYF. The DNA for the CDR3 is TGCGCCAGCAAGAGCGGGGCTTCGGGGACCCAGTACTTC.

The chain is built from TRBV27 and TRBJ1-5; TRBD1 is a possible D gene (5 bases). CDR3 length: 14 residues. Trimming stripped 5 bases from V and 1 base from J, with 9 bases between. CDR1 and CDR2 from the germline V gene are MNHEY and SMNVEV (reference sequence). CDR3: CASSGGTSNQPQHF. The CDR3 bases are TGTGCCAGCAGTGGAGGGACGAGCAATCAGCCCCAGCATTTT.

The J gene is TRBJ2-1, the V gene TRBV7-8; TRBD2 might be the D (6 bases). The CDR3 is 15 amino acids. Germline CDR1 reads SGHVS; CDR2 reads FQNEAQ. V was pared by 0 bases and J by 3 bases, with 9 bases between. The CDR3 protein is CASSLAFSGYNEQFF. In nucleotides, the CDR3 is TGTGCCAGCAGCTTAGCGTTTAGCGGCTACAATGAGCAGTTCTTC.

The J gene is TRBJ1-2, the V gene TRBV7-2, with 7 positions matching TRBD1. The CDR3 contains 16 residues. V was pared by 4 bases and J by 1 base, with 9 bases of the junction left unmatched. The germline V gene has CDR1 SGHTA and CDR2 FQGNSA. The DNA for the CDR3 is TGTGCCAGCAGCTCACCGGGGACAGATATTAACTATGGCTACACCTTC. Its translation is CASSSPGTDINYGYTF.